This TCR beta chain was recovered during a study of blood T cell repertoires in COVID-19. Germline CDR1 is SGDLS and CDR2 is YYNGEE. Losses at the gene ends were 2 bases for V and 0 bases for J; bases not matched to a gene: 5. This CDR3 region has 15 residues. Here immunoSEQ multiplex PCR was the method, and the copy in TCRdb shows in-frame clones only, minus some. The sample contains a few hundred thousand clones, almost 85% of which appear only once. The TCR was taken from a human donor in a cohort sampled during active COVID-19. The specimen was peripheral blood. The chain combines TRBV9 with TRBJ2-7; 7 bases map to TRBD2. The CDR3 nucleotides read TGTGCCAGCAGCGTGGGGGAGGGATACTCCTACGAGCAGTACTTC. Its protein is CASSVGEGYSYEQYF.